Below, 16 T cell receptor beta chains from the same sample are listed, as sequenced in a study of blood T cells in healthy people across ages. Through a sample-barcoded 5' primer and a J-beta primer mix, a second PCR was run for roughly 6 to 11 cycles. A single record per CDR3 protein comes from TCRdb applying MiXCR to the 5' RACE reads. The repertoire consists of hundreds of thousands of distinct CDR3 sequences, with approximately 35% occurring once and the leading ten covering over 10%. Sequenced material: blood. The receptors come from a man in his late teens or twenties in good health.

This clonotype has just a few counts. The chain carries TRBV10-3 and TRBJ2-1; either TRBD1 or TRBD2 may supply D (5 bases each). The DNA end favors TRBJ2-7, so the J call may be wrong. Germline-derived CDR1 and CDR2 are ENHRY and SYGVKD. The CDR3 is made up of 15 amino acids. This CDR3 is CAIRTDYSSYNEQYF. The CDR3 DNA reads TGTGCCATCAGGACAGACTATAGCTCCTACAATGAGCAGTACTTC.

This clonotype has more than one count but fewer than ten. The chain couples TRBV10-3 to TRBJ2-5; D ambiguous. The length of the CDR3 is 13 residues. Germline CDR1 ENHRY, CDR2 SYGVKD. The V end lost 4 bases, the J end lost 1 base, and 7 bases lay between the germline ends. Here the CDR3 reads CAISGEPQETQYF. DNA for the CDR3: TGTGCCATCAGTGGAGAACCCCAAGAGACCCAGTACTTC.

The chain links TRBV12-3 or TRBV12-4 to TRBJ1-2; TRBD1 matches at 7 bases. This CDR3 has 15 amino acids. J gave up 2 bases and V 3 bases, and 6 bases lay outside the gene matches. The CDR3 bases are TGTGCCAGCAGTTTTAGGACAGGAGGCAACTATGGCTACACCTTC. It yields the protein CASSFRTGGNYGYTF.

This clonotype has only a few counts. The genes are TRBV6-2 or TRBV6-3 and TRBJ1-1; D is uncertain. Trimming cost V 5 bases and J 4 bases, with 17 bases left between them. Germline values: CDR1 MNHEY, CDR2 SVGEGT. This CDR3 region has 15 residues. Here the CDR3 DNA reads TGTGCCAGCAGTCCACCACCGGGCCGCGGCACTGAAGCTTTCTTT. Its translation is CASSPPPGRGTEAFF.

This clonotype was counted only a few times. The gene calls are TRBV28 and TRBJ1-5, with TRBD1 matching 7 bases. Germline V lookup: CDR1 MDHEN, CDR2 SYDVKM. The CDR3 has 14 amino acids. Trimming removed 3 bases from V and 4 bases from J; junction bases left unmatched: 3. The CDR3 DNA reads TGTGCCAGCAGTTTGACGACAGGGAATCAGCCCCAGCATTTT. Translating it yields CASSLTTGNQPQHF.

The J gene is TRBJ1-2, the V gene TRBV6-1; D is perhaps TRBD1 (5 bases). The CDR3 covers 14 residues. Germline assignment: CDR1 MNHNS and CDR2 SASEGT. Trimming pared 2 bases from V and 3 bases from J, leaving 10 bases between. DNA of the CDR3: TGTGCCAGCAGTGAATCGGGGCCCGACTATGGCTACACCTTC. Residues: CASSESGPDYGYTF.

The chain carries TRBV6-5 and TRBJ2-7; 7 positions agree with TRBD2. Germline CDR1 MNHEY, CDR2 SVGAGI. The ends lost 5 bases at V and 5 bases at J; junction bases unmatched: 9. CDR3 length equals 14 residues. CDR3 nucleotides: TGTGCCAGCAGTCGACCGGGACTACCTGACGAGCAGTACTTC. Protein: CASSRPGLPDEQYF.

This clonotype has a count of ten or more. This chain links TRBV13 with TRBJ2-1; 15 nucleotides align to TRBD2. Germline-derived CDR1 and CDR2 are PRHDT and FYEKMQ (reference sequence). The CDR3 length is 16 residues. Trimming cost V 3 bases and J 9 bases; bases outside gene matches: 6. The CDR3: CASSLEGLAGGGEQFF. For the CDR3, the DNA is TGTGCCAGCAGCTTGGAGGGACTAGCGGGGGGTGGTGAGCAGTTCTTC. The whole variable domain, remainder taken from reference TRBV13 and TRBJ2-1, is AAGVIQSPRHLIKEKRETATLKCYPIPRHDTVYWYQQGPGQDPQFLISFYEKMQSDKGSIPDRFSAQQFSDYHSELNMSSLELGDSALYFCASSLEGLAGGGEQFFGPGTRLTVL.

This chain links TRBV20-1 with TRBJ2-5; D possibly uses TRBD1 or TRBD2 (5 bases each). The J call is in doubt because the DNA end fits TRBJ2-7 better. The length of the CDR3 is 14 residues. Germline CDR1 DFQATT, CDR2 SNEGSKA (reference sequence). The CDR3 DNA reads TGCAGTGCTAGAATGTTGGGGACGGGACACGAGCAGTACTTC. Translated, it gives CSARMLGTGHEQYF.

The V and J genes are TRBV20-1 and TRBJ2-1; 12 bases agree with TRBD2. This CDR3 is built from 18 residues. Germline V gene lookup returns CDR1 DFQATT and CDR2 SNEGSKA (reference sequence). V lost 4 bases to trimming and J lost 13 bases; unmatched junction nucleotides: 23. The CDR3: CSAIPFPSGGAGRETQFF. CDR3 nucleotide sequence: TGCAGTGCTATCCCCTTTCCTAGCGGGGGGGCCGGACGAGAGACCCAGTTCTTC.

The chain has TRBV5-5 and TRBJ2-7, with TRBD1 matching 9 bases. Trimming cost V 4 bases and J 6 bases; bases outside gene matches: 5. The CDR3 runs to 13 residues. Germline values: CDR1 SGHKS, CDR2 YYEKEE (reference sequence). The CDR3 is CASSPGQGLEQYF. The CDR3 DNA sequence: TGTGCCAGCAGCCCGGGACAGGGCCTCGAGCAGTACTTC.

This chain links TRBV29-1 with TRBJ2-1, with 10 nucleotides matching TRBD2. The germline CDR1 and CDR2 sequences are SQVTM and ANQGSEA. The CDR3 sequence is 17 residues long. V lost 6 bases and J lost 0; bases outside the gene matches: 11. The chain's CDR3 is CSVASGGRDSSYNEQFF. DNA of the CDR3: TGCAGCGTAGCTAGCGGGGGCCGCGACAGCTCCTACAATGAGCAGTTCTTC.

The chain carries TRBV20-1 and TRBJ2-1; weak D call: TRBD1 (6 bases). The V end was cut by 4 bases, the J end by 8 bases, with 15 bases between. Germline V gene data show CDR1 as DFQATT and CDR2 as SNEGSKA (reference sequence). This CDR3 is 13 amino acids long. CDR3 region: CSATGTSGDEQFF. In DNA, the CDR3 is TGCAGTGCTACTGGGACATCTGGCGATGAGCAGTTCTTC.

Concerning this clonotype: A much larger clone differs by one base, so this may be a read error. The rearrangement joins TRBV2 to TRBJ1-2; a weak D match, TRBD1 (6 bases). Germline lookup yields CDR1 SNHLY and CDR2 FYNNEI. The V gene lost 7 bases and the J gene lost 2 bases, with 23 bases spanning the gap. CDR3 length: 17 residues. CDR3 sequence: CASKVRGAKPRNYGYTF. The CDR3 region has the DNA TGTGCCAGCAAAGTGCGGGGGGCGAAACCGAGGAACTATGGCTACACCTTC.

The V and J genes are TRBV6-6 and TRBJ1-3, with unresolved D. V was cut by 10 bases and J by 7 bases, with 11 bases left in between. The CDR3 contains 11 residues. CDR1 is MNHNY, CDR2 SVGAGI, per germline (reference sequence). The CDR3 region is CATSIGNTIYF. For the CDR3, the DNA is TGTGCCACTTCAATTGGGAACACCATATATTTT.

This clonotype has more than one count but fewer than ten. CDR3: CASSQDPPAGGLDTQYF. CDR3 DNA sequence: TGTGCCAGCAGCCAAGACCCCCCAGCGGGGGGGCTAGATACGCAGTATTTT. The V and J genes are TRBV4-2 and TRBJ2-3; 10 nucleotides line up with TRBD2. The length of the CDR3 is 17 residues. Looked up from germline, CDR1 is LGHNA and CDR2 is YNFKEQ. The trim removed 0 bases at V and 5 bases at J, leaving 8 bases unmatched.